This T cell receptor (beta chain) was captured in a study of blood T cell repertoires in COVID-19 (dated by TCRdb to between 2020 and 2021). About the investigation overall: The collaborator samples originated in the United States, Italy and Spain and spanned the acute and convalescent phases of COVID-19. Where available, HLA class I and class II types were taken from metadata supplied by the sample provider and were not determined by assay-based typing. Deeply sampled blood TCRbeta repertoires from subjects exposed to, actively infected with, or recovered from COVID-19 were included in the dataset. The prospective study material was composed of cDNA or gDNA derived from T cells, B-cell-depleted T cells, or PBMCs. Samples were obtained from the ongoing ImmuneRACE study (first 160 participants) and from over 1,000 subjects provided by 6 global collaborators. Nearly every sample came with metadata listing a de-identified subject ID, COVID-19 status, age in years and sex. A freely available public database, intended as a resource for researchers studying the immune response to SARS-CoV-2, is where the repertoires were released. Here is what the overall study found, with its caveats: Clinical and demographic metadata were provided uncurated, with the amount varying by source and participant.

In the prospective study, participants were roughly 18 to 89 years old, resided in about two dozen geographic areas of the United States, and were enrolled through a virtual design. In the prospective study, participants were assigned to cohorts based on the clinical history participants reported in a screening survey and a study questionnaire. Recovered participants in ImmuneRACE Cohort 3 were defined by two consecutive negative NP/OP PCR tests, clearance by a healthcare professional, or resolution of symptoms. In the prospective study, whole blood, serum and a nasopharyngeal or oropharyngeal swab were collected from each participant by mobile phlebotomists. Participants in the prospective study had the option to provide additional blood draws and questionnaires over an approximately 2-month period. Prospective study blood samples were shipped either frozen or at room temperature before DNA extraction.

Remarks on this clone: No antigen is known for it. No base quality information exists; no much larger clone differs at one position.

Compared with germline, V lacks 4 bases and J lacks 2 bases; bases without a gene match: 4. The germline V gene (reference sequence) yields SEHNR for CDR1 and FQNEAQ for CDR2. The CDR3 starts with the cysteine, ends with the phenylalanine, and has 16 residues. Only the CDR3 DNA stays, 48 bases, in frame from base 1. The immunoSEQ Assay, a bias-controlled multiplex PCR, was used to amplify TCRbeta CDR3 regions from genomic DNA. Per the authors' processing: Nucleated cell counts per sample were estimated from amplification of reference gene primers within the assay. To quantify the absolute abundance of each unique TCRbeta CDR3 rearrangement, sequence reads were collapsed and filtered. For each sample, productive Simpson clonality was calculated as the square root of Simpson's diversity index across productive rearrangements. Entries here come from immuneACCESS through TCRdb and include only in-frame sequences with V and J called. Some clones fail to appear in such tables; in the studies checked, an unresolved V gene covers under half of the shortfall, and the cause of the remainder is unknown. The DNA was the basis for D and trimming; V, J and clone size are from that table. This sample has about 320,000 clones in its table, and more than 75% of those were observed once. In total, the top ten clones hold about 10% of the sample.

The receptor was isolated from a young woman who had recovered from COVID-19. The rearrangement combines TRBV7-9 with TRBJ2-3, and TRBD2 matches 12 of the central bases. Sequencing was done on a sample of PBMCs or T cells enriched from blood (not recorded which). The CDR3 is CASSWGLAGNTDTQYF. At the DNA level, the sequence is TGTGCCAGCAGCTGGGGACTAGCGGGCAACACAGATACGCAGTATTTT.